This TCR beta chain was identified during a study of OX40 agonist ivuxolimab in advanced cancers. Study summary: Every 2 weeks, patients received ivuxolimab intravenously, dosed at 0.01 to 10 mg/kg. Melanoma, hepatocellular carcinoma, head and neck or renal cell cancer occurred in dose-escalation patients.

This clone was counted a single time. Generated by immunoSEQ multiplex PCR, the TCRdb table keeps only in-frame clones and is missing some. The sample lists roughly 80,000 clones, roughly 84% occurring once. Germline V lookup: CDR1 SQVTM, CDR2 ANQGSEA. Trimming cost V 6 bases and J 9 bases, with 15 bases left between them. CDR3 size: 12 residues. Sequenced here: CD4+ or CD8+ T cells sorted from blood, sampled in a trial of the OX40 agonist ivuxolimab. The gene calls are TRBV29-1 and TRBJ2-1, with TRBD1 as a possible D gene (6 bases). The receptor's source is an adult with an advanced solid tumor such as melanoma, head and neck, liver or kidney cancer. CDR3 coding DNA: TGCAGCGTCACTTCCGGGACACCTGAGCAGTTCTTC. Translated: CSVTSGTPEQFF.